Listed below are T cell receptor beta chains from one sample, sequenced in a study of cytomegalovirus exposure and HLA in healthy donors. The repertoire was sequenced with immunoSEQ multiplex PCR; TCRdb's copy has only in-frame clones and lacks some. The sample consists of 130,000 or so clones, nearly 90% of them appearing once. Input material: PBMCs. These receptors all come from a woman aged 40 to 49 in good health and CMV-seronegative. CDR3s include the opening cysteine and the closing phenylalanine or tryptophan. Each record gives: CDR3 DNA, CDR3 protein, clone size, V gene, J gene, D gene. A D gene is named only where the DNA matches it firmly. Some rows mark clone size as missing; the rest say once, few, many or name a class of expanded clone.

CDR3nt: TGTGCCAGTACTCCTGCGGTCCAGCTCTATGGCTACACCTTC
CDR3aa: CASTPAVQLYGYTF
abundance: few
v_gene: TRBV19
j_gene: TRBJ1-2
d_gene: NA

CDR3nt: TGTGCCAGCAGTTGGAGGACTAGCGGGAGGGCCGTTGGGAGGTTCTTC
CDR3aa: CASSWRTSGRAVGRFF
abundance: NA
v_gene: TRBV6-6
j_gene: TRBJ2-1
d_gene: TRBD2

CDR3nt: TGTGCCAGTAGTATAGGTAGCGGGAGGGGCAATGAGCAGTTCTTC
CDR3aa: CASSIGSGRGNEQFF
abundance: NA
v_gene: TRBV19
j_gene: TRBJ2-1
d_gene: TRBD2

CDR3nt: TGTGCCAGCAGCGTATATAGCGGCGCCAATGAGCAGTTCTTC
CDR3aa: CASSVYSGANEQFF
abundance: NA
v_gene: TRBV9
j_gene: TRBJ2-1
d_gene: NA

CDR3nt: TGTGCCAGCAGCGATACAAAATGGACAGGGGGCTCCTACGAGCAGTACTTC
CDR3aa: CASSDTKWTGGSYEQYF
abundance: NA
v_gene: TRBV7-9
j_gene: TRBJ2-7
d_gene: TRBD1

CDR3nt: TGCAGCGTGGGTGGGCTGAAAGCGGGAGAGGGTACAGATACGCAGTATTTT
CDR3aa: CSVGGLKAGEGTDTQYF
abundance: once
v_gene: TRBV29-1
j_gene: TRBJ2-3
d_gene: TRBD2

CDR3nt: TGTGCCAGCAGTTTAGCGGGAGGTCTGTACTTC
CDR3aa: CASSLAGGLYF
abundance: NA
v_gene: TRBV28
j_gene: TRBJ2-5
d_gene: TRBD2

CDR3nt: TGCGCCAGCAGCCCCGGGACAGGGGGAAACACCATATATTTT
CDR3aa: CASSPGTGGNTIYF
abundance: NA
v_gene: TRBV5-1
j_gene: TRBJ1-3
d_gene: TRBD1

CDR3nt: TGTGCCACCAGCTCAGAGGGCCGGGCCGGAGAAAAACTGTTTTTT
CDR3aa: CATSSEGRAGEKLFF
abundance: NA
v_gene: TRBV15
j_gene: TRBJ1-4
d_gene: NA

CDR3nt: TGTGCCAGCAGTTTTCCCGGGGTCCGGGGACAGGCGTCGGTAAGCAACTACGAGCAGTACTTC
CDR3aa: CASSFPGVRGQASVSNYEQYF
abundance: NA
v_gene: TRBV28
j_gene: TRBJ2-7
d_gene: TRBD1

CDR3nt: TGTGCCAGCAGTGATTTGGCTAGCGGGAGAGGAGATACGCAGTATTTT
CDR3aa: CASSDLASGRGDTQYF
abundance: NA
v_gene: TRBV2
j_gene: TRBJ2-3
d_gene: TRBD2

CDR3nt: TGTGCCAGCAGCTTGGGCCTAGCGGGGGGCACCGGGGAGCTGTTTTTT
CDR3aa: CASSLGLAGGTGELFF
abundance: NA
v_gene: TRBV5-4
j_gene: TRBJ2-2
d_gene: TRBD2

CDR3nt: TGTGCCAGCAGCTTTACAGGGTTGAGCACAGATACGCAGTATTTT
CDR3aa: CASSFTGLSTDTQYF
abundance: few
v_gene: TRBV7-3
j_gene: TRBJ2-3
d_gene: NA

CDR3nt: TGTGCCAGCTCCGACTCGGGGTTTACCTACGAGCAGTACTTC
CDR3aa: CASSDSGFTYEQYF
abundance: NA
v_gene: TRBV27
j_gene: TRBJ2-7
d_gene: NA

CDR3nt: TGTGCCAGCAGCTTTTCGGGTTACAATGAGCAGTTCTTC
CDR3aa: CASSFSGYNEQFF
abundance: NA
v_gene: TRBV7-6
j_gene: TRBJ2-1
d_gene: NA

CDR3nt: TGTGGCGCGGGGCTAGCAGGCAGGGAGACCCAGTACTTC
CDR3aa: CGAGLAGRETQYF
abundance: once
v_gene: TRBV6-5
j_gene: TRBJ2-5
d_gene: NA

CDR3nt: TGTGCCAGCGGGGACTCCAACTCTGGGGCCAACGTCCTGACTTTC
CDR3aa: CASGDSNSGANVLTF
abundance: NA
v_gene: TRBV28
j_gene: TRBJ2-6
d_gene: NA

CDR3nt: TGTGCCAGCAGCTTAGATGGACTAACCTACAATGAGCAGTTCTTC
CDR3aa: CASSLDGLTYNEQFF
abundance: NA
v_gene: TRBV11-2
j_gene: TRBJ2-1
d_gene: NA

CDR3nt: TGTGCCAGCAGGCCCTTCCAGGGGGCACAAGGTGAAAAACTGTTTTTT
CDR3aa: CASRPFQGAQGEKLFF
abundance: NA
v_gene: TRBV2
j_gene: TRBJ1-4
d_gene: TRBD1

CDR3nt: TGTGCCAGCAGCGCTAGCGGGAGCTCCTACGAGCAGTACTTC
CDR3aa: CASSASGSSYEQYF
abundance: once
v_gene: TRBV14
j_gene: TRBJ2-7
d_gene: TRBD2

CDR3nt: TGCGCCAGCAGCCAAGATTACACAGATACGCAGTATTTT
CDR3aa: CASSQDYTDTQYF
abundance: NA
v_gene: TRBV4-3
j_gene: TRBJ2-3
d_gene: NA

CDR3nt: TGTGCCAGCAGCTGGGGGGTTGGGGGCACTGAAGCTTTCTTT
CDR3aa: CASSWGVGGTEAFF
abundance: NA
v_gene: TRBV5-6
j_gene: TRBJ1-1
d_gene: NA

CDR3nt: TGTGCCTGGAGTTTTTTCGGTGCGGCTTTCTTT
CDR3aa: CAWSFFGAAFF
abundance: NA
v_gene: TRBV30
j_gene: TRBJ1-1
d_gene: NA

CDR3nt: TGCGCCAGCAGCCAAGATATGGAGACCCAGTACTTC
CDR3aa: CASSQDMETQYF
abundance: NA
v_gene: TRBV4-3
j_gene: TRBJ2-5
d_gene: NA

CDR3nt: TGTGCCAGCAGCGCCGGCGGCGGGGGCTCCTACAATGAGCAGTTCTTC
CDR3aa: CASSAGGGGSYNEQFF
abundance: NA
v_gene: TRBV11-3
j_gene: TRBJ2-1
d_gene: TRBD2

CDR3nt: TGTGCCAGCAGGGGGACAGGGGGCTCAGGAAAACTGTTTTTT
CDR3aa: CASRGTGGSGKLFF
abundance: few
v_gene: TRBV2
j_gene: TRBJ1-4
d_gene: TRBD1

CDR3nt: TGTTCCAGCAGCCCAGCAGGCGGGGACGAGCAGTACTTC
CDR3aa: CSSSPAGGDEQYF
abundance: NA
v_gene: TRBV7-9
j_gene: TRBJ2-7
d_gene: NA

CDR3nt: TGTGCCAGCACCGACAGGAACAATGAAAAACTGTTTTTT
CDR3aa: CASTDRNNEKLFF
abundance: NA
v_gene: TRBV6-5
j_gene: TRBJ1-4
d_gene: NA

CDR3nt: TGTTCCAGCAGTTCCTACCCGGACGGGACCTACGAGCAGTACTTC
CDR3aa: CSSSSYPDGTYEQYF
abundance: NA
v_gene: TRBV7-9
j_gene: TRBJ2-7
d_gene: NA

CDR3nt: TGCGCCAGCAGGAGGAAGGGAGAGCTCCCCGGGGAGCTGTTTTTT
CDR3aa: CASRRKGELPGELFF
abundance: NA
v_gene: TRBV10-1
j_gene: TRBJ2-2
d_gene: NA

CDR3nt: TGTGCCAGCAGCGTAGGATACCAGGTCAATCAGCCCCAGCATTTT
CDR3aa: CASSVGYQVNQPQHF
abundance: NA
v_gene: TRBV9
j_gene: TRBJ1-5
d_gene: NA

CDR3nt: TGTGCCAGTAGTATCTGGGCCGACAGGGCTGGAAACACCATATATTTT
CDR3aa: CASSIWADRAGNTIYF
abundance: NA
v_gene: TRBV19
j_gene: TRBJ1-3
d_gene: TRBD1

CDR3nt: TGTGCCAGCAGTAGACAGGGAAGTGGGAACGAGCAGTACTTC
CDR3aa: CASSRQGSGNEQYF
abundance: NA
v_gene: TRBV6-1
j_gene: TRBJ2-7
d_gene: TRBD1

CDR3nt: TGTGCCAGCAGCGTAGGTAACTCCTACAATGAGCAGTTCTTC
CDR3aa: CASSVGNSYNEQFF
abundance: NA
v_gene: TRBV9
j_gene: TRBJ2-1
d_gene: NA

CDR3nt: TGTGCCAGCAGCTCCCTCGGGGAGACCCAGTACTTC
CDR3aa: CASSSLGETQYF
abundance: once
v_gene: TRBV7-2
j_gene: TRBJ2-5
d_gene: NA